These 2 T cell receptor beta chains came from one sample sequenced in a study of T cells in Graves' hyperthyroidism and ophthalmopathy (dated by TCRdb to about 2019). The method behind the library was multiplex PCR. TCRdb names Illumina HiSeq 2000 as the instrument used. TCR beta CDR3 regions were amplified from RNA transcripts. A first-round RT-PCR of the TCR CDR3 used the HTBI primer set with the Qiagen OneStep RT-PCR kit. TCRdb reanalyzed the raw reads on its own, using fastp at Q25 for trimming and MiXCR for clone calling, and kept in-frame beta chains. One record per CDR3 amino acid sequence lists the most common genes and DNA. This sample comprises roughly 700,000 distinct CDR3 sequences, roughly 32% of them detected only once. The ten biggest clones cover roughly 30% of the sample. The material sequenced was blood. These receptors originate from a woman aged 40 to 55 with Graves' hyperthyroidism.

In this sample, this clonotype turned up many times. This chain uses TRBV25-1 with TRBJ1-5; the D gene is possibly TRBD1 (5 bases). V lost 1 base, J lost 0 bases, and 10 bases lay in between. The length of the CDR3 is 16 residues. CDR1 MGHDK and CDR2 SYGVNS come from the germline V gene. The CDR3 loop reads CASSESETDSNQPQHF. DNA for the CDR3: TGTGCCAGCAGTGAATCCGAGACAGATAGCAATCAGCCCCAGCATTTT. Using reference TRBV25-1 and TRBJ1-5 for the parts outside the CDR3, the full variable domain is EADIYQTPRYLVIGTGKKITLECSQTMGHDKMYWYQQDPGMELHLIHYSYGVNSTEKGDLSSESTVSRIRTEHFPLTLESARPSHTSQYLCASSESETDSNQPQHFGDGTRLSIL.

In regard to this clonotype: Relative to the germline gene, one junction end is altered; a read error may explain this. The V gene is TRBV2, the J gene TRBJ2-7, with TRBD1 identical over 8 bases. This CDR3 contains 14 residues. Looked up from germline, CDR1 is SNHLY and CDR2 is FYNNEI. The CDR3 sequence is CAGSVTGGPYEQYF. CDR3 DNA: TGTGCCGGCAGTGTTACAGGGGGGCCCTACGAGCAGTACTTC.